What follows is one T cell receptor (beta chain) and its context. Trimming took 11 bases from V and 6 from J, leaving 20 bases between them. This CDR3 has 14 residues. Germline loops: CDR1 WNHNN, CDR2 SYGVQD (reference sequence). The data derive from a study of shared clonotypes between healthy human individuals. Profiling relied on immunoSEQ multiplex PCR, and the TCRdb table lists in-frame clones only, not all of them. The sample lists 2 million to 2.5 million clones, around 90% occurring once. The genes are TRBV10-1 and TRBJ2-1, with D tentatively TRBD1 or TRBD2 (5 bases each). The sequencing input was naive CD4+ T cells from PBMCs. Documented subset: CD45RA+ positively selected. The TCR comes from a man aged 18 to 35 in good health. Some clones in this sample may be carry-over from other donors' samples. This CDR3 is CACLWGPPANEQFF. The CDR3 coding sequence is TGCGCCTGCCTCTGGGGACCCCCGGCCAATGAGCAGTTCTTC.